These 22 T cell receptor beta chains originate from one sample sequenced in a study of OX40 agonist ivuxolimab in advanced cancers. Clones were read by immunoSEQ multiplex PCR, and TCRdb kept only the in-frame ones, dropping some. The repertoire includes 60,000 to 65,000 clones, 91% of them detected once, and less than 6% sits in the top ten. Sequenced here: CD4+ or CD8+ T cells sorted from blood, sampled in a trial of the OX40 agonist ivuxolimab. These receptors came from an adult with an advanced solid tumor such as melanoma, head and neck, liver or kidney cancer.

This clone was picked up one time. The V gene is TRBV2, the J gene TRBJ2-3; D remains unclear. The CDR3 runs to 13 residues. Trimming took 1 base from V and 3 from J, leaving 5 bases between them. Per the germline V gene, CDR1 is SNHLY and CDR2 is FYNNEI. CDR3 coding DNA: TGTGCCAGCAGTGAAGGCAGAACAGATACGCAGTATTTT. As protein: CASSEGRTDTQYF.

This chain uses TRBV27 with TRBJ1-2, with 11 bases matching TRBD1. Germline CDR1 MNHEY, CDR2 SMNVEV (reference sequence). The CDR3 has 13 amino acids. V lost 8 bases and J lost 4; bases outside the gene matches: 3. CDR3 in amino acids: CASGQGAGYGYTF. CDR3 nucleotide sequence: TGTGCCAGCGGACAGGGGGCTGGCTATGGCTACACCTTC.

The J gene is TRBJ2-3, the V gene TRBV11-2; tentatively, D is TRBD2 (6 bases). V lost 1 base to trimming and J lost 2 bases, with 13 bases between them. Germline V gene lookup returns CDR1 SGHAT and CDR2 FQNNGV. The CDR3 is 16 residues long. The CDR3: CASSLGLREDTDTQYF. The DNA for the CDR3 is TGTGCCAGCAGCTTAGGGTTGCGGGAAGACACAGATACGCAGTATTTT.

In regard to this clone: The junction departs from germline at one end; a sequencing error may be responsible. The chain carries TRBV7-9 and TRBJ2-3; D is uncertain. CDR1 and CDR2 from the germline V gene are SEHNR and FQNEAQ (reference sequence). This CDR3 spans 8 amino acids. The CDR3 nucleotides read TGTGCCAGCAGCTTTCCGAATTTT. Translation gives CASSFPNF.

This chain connects TRBV9 to TRBJ2-4; D is possibly TRBD2 (6 bases). The CDR3 totals 15 residues. Between the trimmed V and J ends, which lost 0 bases and 8 bases, there was a span of 15 bases. CDR1 SGDLS and CDR2 YYNGEE come from the germline V gene. DNA for the CDR3: TGTGCCAGCAGCGTAGGTGGGGGGAGGATAGACATTCAGTACTTC. It yields the protein CASSVGGGRIDIQYF.

This chain connects TRBV28 to TRBJ1-4; no firm D call. The germline V gene has CDR1 MDHEN and CDR2 SYDVKM. The CDR3 has 13 residues. Between the trimmed V and J ends, which lost 2 bases and 10 bases, there was a span of 11 bases. Written as DNA, the CDR3 is TGTGCCAGCAGTTTACCGGGGAAGGGAAAACTGTTTTTT. It codes for CASSLPGKGKLFF.

This clone has only a few counts. This rearrangement joins TRBV5-1 to TRBJ1-2, with 7 bases identical to TRBD1. Trimming cost V 4 bases and J 8 bases; bases outside gene matches: 8. The CDR3 totals 13 residues. Germline values: CDR1 SGHRS, CDR2 YFSETQ. The CDR3 is CASSGDRVGGYTF. The CDR3 coding sequence is TGCGCCAGCAGCGGAGACAGGGTTGGGGGCTACACCTTC.

The chain links TRBV5-1 to TRBJ2-1; 10 nucleotides align to TRBD2. CDR3 length: 15 residues. Germline values: CDR1 SGHRS, CDR2 YFSETQ. The V segment lost 5 bases and the J segment 8 bases; nucleotides outside the gene matches: 10. In DNA form, the CDR3 reads TGCGCCAGCAGACCTGCGGGGACTAGCGTCTATGAGCAGTTCTTC. Translated, it gives CASRPAGTSVYEQFF.

The chain is built from TRBV18 and TRBJ2-7, with TRBD2 matching over 9 bases. The CDR3 loop spans 14 amino acids. CDR1 is KGHSH, CDR2 LQKENI, per germline. V was clipped by 3 bases and J by 6 bases; unmatched bases: 6. The CDR3 DNA follows: TGTGCCAGCTCACCGGGTAGCGGGAGAAGCGAGCAGTACTTC. It yields the protein CASSPGSGRSEQYF.

The V gene is TRBV6-4, the J gene TRBJ2-3, with 8 bases aligning to TRBD2. With 3 bases clipped from V and 1 base from J, the junction kept 9 bases outside the gene matches. The CDR3 loop spans 17 amino acids. Germline CDR1 reads MRHNA; CDR2 reads SNTAGT. Here the CDR3 DNA reads TGTGCCAGCAGTGAGTTTAGCGGGGCCCTAGGCACAGATACGCAGTATTTT. Translation: CASSEFSGALGTDTQYF.

The chain is built from TRBV27 and TRBJ1-1; D is unresolved. The CDR3 runs 13 residues. Deletions cut 3 bases from V and 3 bases from J, with 8 bases between. The germline V gene has CDR1 MNHEY and CDR2 SMNVEV (reference sequence). CDR3 bases: TGTGCCAGCAGTTTTTCCGGGGACACTGAAGCTTTCTTT. This gives the protein CASSFSGDTEAFF.

CDR3 DNA sequence: TGTGCCAGCAGCCCTGGGGGGACAGGAAACAATCAGCCCCAGCATTTT. It translates to CASSPGGTGNNQPQHF. This sequence joins TRBV7-9 and TRBJ1-5, with TRBD1 matching 8 bases. The J segment lost 3 bases and the V segment lost 5 bases, leaving 9 bases of the junction unmatched. CDR1 is SEHNR and CDR2 is FQNEAQ in the germline V gene (reference sequence). This CDR3 spans 16 amino acids.

V usage is TRBV6-1 and J usage is TRBJ2-7; possible D gene TRBD2, 5 bases. CDR1 is MNHNS and CDR2 is SASEGT in the germline V gene. V was cut by 6 bases and J by 3 bases, with 12 bases left in between. This CDR3 comprises 13 residues. CDR3 in amino acids: CASSHSGFYEQYF. The DNA of the CDR3 is TGTGCCAGCAGCCACTCGGGATTCTACGAGCAGTACTTC.

The chain couples TRBV5-1 to TRBJ2-7; 7 nucleotides match TRBD2. There are 16 residues in the CDR3. CDR1 is SGHRS and CDR2 is YFSETQ in the germline V gene. The V segment lost 2 bases and the J segment 3 bases; nucleotides outside the gene matches: 11. CDR3 amino acids: CASSLRGTTLGYEQYF. CDR3 sequence (DNA): TGCGCCAGCAGCTTACGCGGGACTACCCTGGGCTACGAGCAGTACTTC.

The CDR3 DNA reads as TGTGCCAGCTCACCATTTAGCGGGAGCGAAGCGAGGGAGACCCAGTACTTC. This gives the protein CASSPFSGSEARETQYF. J is TRBJ2-5 and V is TRBV18; 9 bases agree with TRBD2. V dropped 2 bases and J dropped 5; count of bases not matched to a gene: 12. Germline assignment: CDR1 KGHSH and CDR2 LQKENI. This CDR3 comprises 17 residues.

The chain uses TRBV12-5 and TRBJ2-5; D assignment may be TRBD1 or TRBD2 (5 bases each). V gave up 3 bases and J gave up 0 bases, with 17 bases separating them. The CDR3 sequence is 17 residues long. In germline, CDR1 is LGHNT, CDR2 FRNRAP. CDR3 DNA: TGTGCTAGTGGTTTCGGGGCAGGCGGTCCGTACCAAGAGACCCAGTACTTC. The encoded protein is CASGFGAGGPYQETQYF.

V and J are TRBV4-2 and TRBJ2-1; TRBD1 is a possible D gene (7 bases). V was clipped by 3 bases and J by 8 bases, with 17 bases between them. Per the germline V gene, CDR1 is LGHNA and CDR2 is YNFKEQ. This CDR3 contains 15 residues. CDR3 region: CASSQEGTVSHEQFF. The CDR3 DNA reads TGTGCCAGCAGCCAGGAGGGGACAGTGTCCCATGAGCAGTTCTTC.

CDR3 sequence reads: CASTGGRQPQHF. The CDR3 DNA sequence: TGTGCCAGCACCGGGGGGCGTCAGCCCCAGCATTTT. The genes are TRBV28 and TRBJ1-5, with D maybe TRBD1 (6 bases). The CDR3 extends over 12 amino acids. V lost 7 bases and J lost 6, with 10 bases in between. Germline CDR1 and CDR2: MDHEN and SYDVKM.

The chain is built from TRBV28 and TRBJ1-2; perhaps TRBD1 as D (5 bases). Germline loops: CDR1 MDHEN, CDR2 SYDVKM. The CDR3 totals 14 residues. V was pared by 5 bases and J by 4 bases, with 14 bases between. The CDR3 nucleotides read TGTGCCAGCAGTCACGGGACTGTCCCCTATGGCTACACCTTC. This gives the protein CASSHGTVPYGYTF.

The rearrangement links TRBV19 to TRBJ2-2; D unresolved. The germline gives CDR1 LNHDA, CDR2 SQIVND (reference sequence). This CDR3 contains 16 residues. Between the trimmed V and J ends, which lost 5 bases and 1 base, there was a span of 14 bases. This chain's CDR3 is CASSPRTSGNTGELFF. Written as DNA, the CDR3 is TGTGCCAGTAGTCCCCGGACCAGTGGGAACACCGGGGAGCTGTTTTTT.

The V call is TRBV12-5, the J call TRBJ2-3; 8 bases agree with TRBD1. The CDR3 consists of 17 residues. The germline V gene has CDR1 LGHNT and CDR2 FRNRAP. After removal of 1 base from V and 4 bases from J, the junction contained 10 bases not matched to a gene. The CDR3 sequence: CASGLGPQGAAADTQYF. The DNA for the CDR3 is TGTGCTAGTGGTTTGGGGCCCCAGGGGGCAGCGGCAGATACGCAGTATTTT.

The J gene is TRBJ1-3, the V gene TRBV5-6; perhaps TRBD1 as D (6 bases). Germline V gene sequence: CDR1 SGHDT, CDR2 YYEEEE. V lost 4 bases and J 3 bases, leaving 14 bases between the germline ends. This CDR3 region has 15 residues. The DNA of the CDR3 is TGTGCCAGCAGCCTACAGGGTGTGGATGGAAACACCATATATTTT. This translates into CASSLQGVDGNTIYF.